Here is one T cell receptor (beta chain) with its context. Its target is unknown. This record comes from a study of T cell therapy after organ transplantation. Regarding the study as a whole: Effects of concurrent antirejection and antiviral medications were not evaluable. Pretherapy CD8 clonality inversely correlated with its fold change after therapy.

The table came from immunoSEQ multiplex PCR; TCRdb's copy has only in-frame clones and leaves some out. The sample includes tens of thousands of clones, 94% seen only once; the top ten take 2.5% to 4%. The CDR3 runs to 17 residues. V was clipped by 4 bases and J by 1 base; unmatched bases: 9. Germline loops: CDR1 SGDLS, CDR2 YYNGEE. The starting material was CD8+ T cells from blood, obtained before autologous CMV-specific T cell therapy. This clonotype was obtained from a human patient who had received a solid organ transplant and had CMV disease. The rearrangement uses TRBV9 and TRBJ1-3; 9 positions agree with TRBD1. The CDR3 sequence is CASSPGDGTGSGNTIYF. CDR3 nucleotide sequence: TGTGCCAGCAGCCCCGGGGATGGGACAGGGTCTGGAAACACCATATATTTT.